These 3 T cell receptor beta chains were all obtained from the same sample, sequenced in a study of control samples from healthy donors and cancer patients. The table came from immunoSEQ multiplex PCR; TCRdb's copy has only in-frame clones and leaves some out. The table shows about 120,000 clones, with around nine tenths occurring only once. The specimen was blood. All receptors come from a young man in good health.

The J gene is TRBJ1-2, the V gene TRBV10-3, with no clear D. This CDR3 has 16 amino acids. Between the trimmed V and J ends, which lost 3 bases and 4 bases, there was a span of 18 bases. Germline V gene sequence: CDR1 ENHRY, CDR2 SYGVKD. CDR3 protein: CAISDQLRVKGYGYTF. The CDR3 DNA reads TGTGCCATCAGTGACCAGCTTAGGGTTAAGGGCTATGGCTACACCTTC.

The chain employs TRBV10-2 and TRBJ1-5; a weak D match, TRBD1 (6 bases). CDR1 WSHSY and CDR2 SAAADI come from the germline V gene. CDR3 size: 13 residues. V was pared by 4 bases and J by 7 bases, with 11 bases between. The CDR3 reads CASSVTGRQPQHF. CDR3 nucleotide sequence: TGCGCCAGCAGTGTCACAGGGCGCCAGCCCCAGCATTTT.

V is TRBV14 and J is TRBJ1-2, with a possible D match to TRBD1 (5 bases). Germline CDR1 and CDR2: SGHDN and FVKESK. This CDR3 is built from 15 residues. The V end lost 4 bases, the J end lost 10 bases, and 22 bases lay between the germline ends. The CDR3 is CASSPRQTNRRDYTF. As DNA, the CDR3 is TGTGCCAGCAGCCCCCGACAGACAAATCGGCGGGACTACACCTTC.